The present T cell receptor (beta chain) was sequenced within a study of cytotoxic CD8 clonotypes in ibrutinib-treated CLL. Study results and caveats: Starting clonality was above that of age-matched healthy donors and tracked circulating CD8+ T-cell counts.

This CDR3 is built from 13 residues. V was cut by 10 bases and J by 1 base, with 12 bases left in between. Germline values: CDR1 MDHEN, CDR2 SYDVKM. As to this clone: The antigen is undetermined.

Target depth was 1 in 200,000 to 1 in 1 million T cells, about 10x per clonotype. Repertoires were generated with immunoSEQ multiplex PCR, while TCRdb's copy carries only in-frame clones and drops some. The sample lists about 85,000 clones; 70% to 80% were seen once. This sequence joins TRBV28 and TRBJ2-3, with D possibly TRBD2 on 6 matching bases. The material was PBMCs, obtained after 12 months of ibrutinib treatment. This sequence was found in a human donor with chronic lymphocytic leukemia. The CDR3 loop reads CATAGEGTDTQYF. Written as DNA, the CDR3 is TGTGCCACAGCTGGGGAGGGCACAGATACGCAGTATTTT.